This T cell receptor beta chain originates from a study of Ad26.COV2.S vaccination and SARS-CoV-2 variants. In the study overall: Into the muscle, Ad26.COV2.S was dosed once or twice, 56 days apart. Study-level findings and limits: In TCR breadth and depth analyses, total T cell responses may have been underestimated. Vaccinated individuals (as opposed to placebo recipients) had higher spike-specific TCR breadth.

Described treatment: about 20 received Ad26.COV2.S at low or high dose, single or two shots; about 5 received placebo; per-sample allocation not given. Collection of the samples took place on day 63 after the first injection of vaccine or placebo. A Boston adult aged 18-55 years was the donor. V dropped 0 bases and J dropped 7; count of bases not matched to a gene: 8. The CDR3 consists of 16 residues. Looked up from germline, CDR1 is LNHNV and CDR2 is YYDKDF (reference sequence). Worth noting for this clone: Its specificity is unknown.

Some clones are missing from TCRdb's copy, which holds only in-frame ones; the method was immunoSEQ multiplex PCR. This sample has 380,000 or so clones, with 83% found just once. This sample comprised peripheral blood, obtained in a trial of Ad26.COV2.S vaccine versus placebo. J is TRBJ1-4 and V is TRBV15, with 7 bases matching TRBD1. This clonotype was obtained from a person aged 18-65 years who received the Ad26.COV2.S COVID-19 vaccine or a placebo. Here the CDR3 DNA reads TGTGCCACCAGCAGAGATCCCGGACAGGAAGGTGAAAAACTGTTTTTT. Its translation is CATSRDPGQEGEKLFF.